Listed here are 27 T cell receptor beta chains from one sample, sequenced in a study of sequential checkpoint blockade in melanoma. Libraries were prepared by immunoSEQ multiplex PCR; TCRdb keeps only in-frame clonotypes and omits some of them. The table lists 30,000 to 40,000 clones, roughly 84% of them singletons. Noted treatment: randomized to nivolumab then ipilimumab (arm A) or the reverse (arm B). The sequences come from CD8+ T cells sorted from blood (inferred from file names), collected from a patient given nivolumab and ipilimumab in sequence. These receptors were taken from a human donor with melanoma.

This rearrangement joins TRBV29-1 to TRBJ1-4; D remains ambiguous. Germline V gene data show CDR1 as SQVTM and CDR2 as ANQGSEA. CDR3 length: 14 residues. V was clipped by 0 bases and J by 5 bases, with 10 bases between them. CDR3 sequence: CSVEEISENEKLFF. The CDR3 coding sequence is TGCAGCGTTGAAGAGATTTCAGAAAATGAAAAACTGTTTTTT.

This clone has a single count. The chain combines TRBV11-3 with TRBJ1-3; no clear D. The V gene's germline CDR1 is SGHNT and CDR2 YENEEA. CDR3 length: 14 amino acids. V shed 5 bases and J shed 8 bases, with 16 bases lying between them. Written as DNA, the CDR3 is TGTGCCAGCAGCGGGCCTGATCTGGATCACACCATATATTTT. Residues: CASSGPDLDHTIYF. Combining the CDR3 with reference TRBV11-3 and TRBJ1-3 gives the whole variable domain EAGVVQSPRYKIIEKKQPVAFWCNPISGHNTLYWYLQNLGQGPELLIRYENEEAVDDSQLPKDRFSAERLKGVDSTLKIQPAELGDSAVYLCASSGPDLDHTIYFGEGSWLTVV.

This clone occurred a few times. This chain connects TRBV7-6 to TRBJ1-5, with 9 bases aligning to TRBD1. CDR1 is SGHVS, CDR2 FNYEAQ, per germline. The CDR3 spans 15 residues. The junction had 7 bases not matched to a gene; V was cut back by 4 bases and J by 6 bases. CDR3 DNA: TGTGCCAGCAGCTCCGGACAGGGGATAAGTCAGCCCCAGCATTTT. Translation: CASSSGQGISQPQHF.

The gene calls are TRBV4-3 and TRBJ1-2; D is perhaps TRBD1 (6 bases). Germline CDR1 LGHNA, CDR2 YSLEER. There are 14 residues in the CDR3. Trimming took 0 bases from V and 6 from J, leaving 11 bases between them. This CDR3 reads CASSQERQGHGYTF. The CDR3 bases are TGCGCCAGCAGCCAAGAGCGGCAGGGGCATGGCTACACCTTC.

Here the CDR3 reads CASSPAGTGGHEQYF. CDR3 DNA: TGTGCCAGCAGCCCCGCCGGGACAGGGGGCCACGAGCAGTACTTC. This chain connects TRBV7-6 to TRBJ2-7, with 12 bases lining up with TRBD1. V lost 5 bases to trimming and J lost 5 bases; unmatched junction nucleotides: 7. Germline assignment: CDR1 SGHVS and CDR2 FNYEAQ. CDR3 length equals 15 residues.

This chain joins TRBV7-2 and TRBJ1-5; TRBD1 matches 7 bases. V shed 3 bases and J 4 bases; nucleotides not matched to a gene: 6. This CDR3 has 15 residues. Germline V gene data show CDR1 as SGHTA and CDR2 as FQGNSA. The CDR3 nucleotides are TGTGCCAGCAGCTTTGGGACAGAGTTGAATCAGCCCCAGCATTTT. This translates into CASSFGTELNQPQHF.

The chain is built from TRBV27 and TRBJ1-4; D might be TRBD1 (6 bases). This CDR3 has 15 residues. CDR1 and CDR2 (germline): MNHEY, SMNVEV (reference sequence). V was pared by 7 bases and J by 3 bases, with 15 bases between. CDR3 residues: CASTTLQGSNEKLFF. In DNA, the CDR3 is TGTGCCAGCACGACCTTACAGGGCTCTAATGAAAAACTGTTTTTT.

The chain is built from TRBV7-2 and TRBJ2-3, with 16 bases fitting TRBD2. Germline CDR1 reads SGHTA; CDR2 reads FQGNSA. With 6 bases clipped from V and 8 bases from J, the junction kept 5 bases outside the gene matches. The CDR3 consists of 15 residues. The CDR3 protein is CASSLGLAGGSTQYF. CDR3 DNA sequence: TGTGCCAGCAGTTTGGGACTAGCGGGAGGGAGTACGCAGTATTTT.

This rearrangement joins TRBV27 to TRBJ1-6, with a possible D match to TRBD1 (6 bases). The CDR3 runs to 16 residues. The V end was cut by 4 bases, the J end by 0 bases, with 10 bases between. Germline loops: CDR1 MNHEY, CDR2 SMNVEV (reference sequence). This CDR3 reads CASSSDRSSYNSPLHF. CDR3 sequence (DNA): TGTGCCAGCAGTTCCGACAGGAGCTCCTATAATTCACCCCTCCACTTT.

The V call is TRBV13, the J call TRBJ2-7; D is possibly TRBD2 (6 bases). The length of the CDR3 is 14 residues. The germline V gene encodes CDR1 PRHDT and CDR2 FYEKMQ (reference sequence). Trimming removed 2 bases at V and 7 bases at J, with 15 bases between. The chain's CDR3 is CASSLLGSGEEQYF. The CDR3 DNA reads as TGTGCCAGCAGCTTATTAGGGTCGGGGGAAGAGCAGTACTTC.

The chain employs TRBV7-8 and TRBJ2-5, with 7 bases identical to TRBD2. Gene TRBJ2-7 matches the end of the DNA better, so the J call may be wrong. The CDR3 covers 16 residues. Germline CDR1 SGHVS, CDR2 FQNEAQ. CDR3 sequence: CASSPERPSGNYEQYF. The CDR3 DNA reads as TGTGCCAGCAGCCCGGAGAGGCCCAGCGGGAACTACGAGCAGTACTTC.

The chain joins TRBV6-5 to TRBJ2-5; perhaps TRBD1 as D (5 bases). Trimming cost V 5 bases and J 5 bases, with 12 bases left between them. Germline V CDR1 and CDR2: MNHEY, SVGAGI. The length of the CDR3 is 13 residues. This CDR3 is CASSTTGYETQYF. The CDR3 nucleotides are TGTGCCAGCAGTACTACAGGTTACGAGACCCAGTACTTC.

The CDR3 DNA follows: TGTGCCAGTAGTATAGCTAGCGGGAGATACAACATTCAGTACTTC. Translating gives CASSIASGRYNIQYF. The gene calls are TRBV19 and TRBJ2-4; 10 bases agree with TRBD2. Germline V gene lookup returns CDR1 LNHDA and CDR2 SQIVND (reference sequence). The CDR3 runs 15 residues. V lost 1 base to trimming and J lost 7 bases; unmatched junction nucleotides: 4.

The genes are TRBV7-6 and TRBJ2-1, with TRBD2 as a possible D gene (5 bases). The V end lost 5 bases, the J end lost 4 bases, and 12 bases lay between the germline ends. Germline V gene lookup returns CDR1 SGHVS and CDR2 FNYEAQ. The CDR3 loop spans 14 amino acids. The CDR3 DNA sequence: TGTGCCAGCAGCCAGAGGGCCGGGTACAATGAGCAGTTCTTC. This gives the protein CASSQRAGYNEQFF.

This clone was detected once. J is TRBJ2-5 and V is TRBV10-3, with TRBD2 as a possible D gene (6 bases). The CDR3 runs 13 residues. V lost 7 bases to trimming and J lost 5 bases, with 14 bases between them. Germline values: CDR1 ENHRY, CDR2 SYGVKD. The CDR3 region has the DNA TGTGCCATCAATCGGGAGCAAGGGGAGACCCAGTACTTC. It yields the protein CAINREQGETQYF.

The chain combines TRBV6-5 with TRBJ2-2, with a weak D call TRBD1 (6 bases). The CDR3 length is 16 residues. V lost 4 bases and J lost 5, with 17 bases in between. Germline V lookup: CDR1 MNHEY, CDR2 SVGAGI. CDR3 nucleotide sequence: TGTGCCAGCAGTTCGGGACCGGACAGTACTACCGGGGAGCTGTTTTTT. Encoded protein: CASSSGPDSTTGELFF.

The V gene is TRBV7-2, the J gene TRBJ2-1; the match to TRBD2 covers 8 bases. Trimming took 5 bases from V and 11 from J; bases not matched to a gene: 14. Germline CDR1 reads SGHTA; CDR2 reads FQGNSA. CDR3 size: 15 residues. CDR3 sequence: CASSRLSGTPGQQFF. CDR3 sequence (DNA): TGTGCCAGCAGCCGACTTAGCGGGACTCCCGGTCAGCAGTTCTTC.

Only one count was recorded for this clone. This chain links TRBV7-9 with TRBJ2-5; D call uncertain. V shed 4 bases and J shed 5 bases, with 11 bases lying between them. The germline gives CDR1 SEHNR, CDR2 FQNEAQ (reference sequence). The CDR3 sequence is 13 residues long. The CDR3 nucleotides are TGTGCCAGCAGCTCCTTTAATGAGGAGACCCAGTACTTC. It yields the protein CASSSFNEETQYF.

The rearrangement uses TRBV7-6 and TRBJ2-5, with 9 nucleotides matching TRBD1. This CDR3 is built from 16 residues. Germline V lookup: CDR1 SGHVS, CDR2 FNYEAQ. Losses at the gene ends were 4 bases for V and 6 bases for J; bases not matched to a gene: 12. CDR3: CASSSAGTGFVKTQYF. Written as DNA, the CDR3 is TGTGCCAGCAGCTCTGCCGGGACAGGGTTCGTGAAGACCCAGTACTTC.

V usage is TRBV27 and J usage is TRBJ1-1, with D possibly matching TRBD1 (5 bases). This CDR3 contains 13 residues. Trimming left V 4 bases short and J 7 bases short, with 13 bases between. CDR1 and CDR2 (germline): MNHEY, SMNVEV (reference sequence). Here the CDR3 DNA reads TGTGCCAGCAGTTATAACCAGGGAAATGAAGCTTTCTTT. It is translated as CASSYNQGNEAFF.

The chain is built from TRBV4-1 and TRBJ2-2; D is undetermined. CDR1 is MGHRA and CDR2 is YSYEKL in the germline V gene. The CDR3 has 15 residues. V was clipped by 1 base and J by 4 bases, with 10 bases between them. This CDR3 reads CASSQGIQATGELFF. As DNA, the CDR3 is TGCGCCAGCAGCCAAGGAATTCAGGCCACCGGGGAGCTGTTTTTT.

This clone was detected only once. V usage is TRBV9 and J usage is TRBJ2-3; TRBD1 matches 9 bases. The germline CDR1 and CDR2 sequences are SGDLS and YYNGEE. CDR3 length: 17 residues. With V trimmed by 4 bases and J by 2 bases, 11 bases remained unmatched. CDR3 sequence reads: CASSNPQGTGITDTQYF. DNA for the CDR3: TGTGCCAGCAGCAACCCACAAGGGACAGGGATCACAGATACGCAGTATTTT.

The V and J genes are TRBV6-4 and TRBJ2-3; 10 nucleotides line up with TRBD2. Unmatched junction bases numbered 6, after V lost 8 bases and J lost 4 bases. In germline, CDR1 is MRHNA, CDR2 SNTAGT. CDR3 length: 14 amino acids. CDR3 sequence: CASAGTSAADTQYF. The CDR3, as DNA: TGTGCCAGCGCTGGGACTAGCGCCGCAGATACGCAGTATTTT.

The chain couples TRBV19 to TRBJ2-7; D is perhaps TRBD2 (6 bases). CDR3 length: 15 residues. The germline V and J ends were trimmed by 5 bases and 0 bases, with 14 bases remaining between them. The V gene's germline CDR1 is LNHDA and CDR2 SQIVND (reference sequence). The CDR3 sequence: CASSPSGRSSYEQYF. The CDR3 DNA is TGTGCCAGTAGTCCTTCGGGGAGGAGCTCCTACGAGCAGTACTTC. Looking up the rest from reference TRBV19 and TRBJ2-7 gives the full variable domain: DGGITQSPKYLFRKEGQNVTLSCEQNLNHDAMYWYRQDPGQGLRLIYYSQIVNDFQKGDIAEGYSVSREKKESFPLTVTSAQKNPTAFYLCASSPSGRSSYEQYFGPGTRLTVT.

This chain uses TRBV6-6 with TRBJ1-5, with a tentative D call TRBD1 (6 bases). The CDR3 contains 14 residues. V dropped 5 bases and J dropped 6 bases, with 14 bases sitting between them. CDR1 is MNHNY and CDR2 is SVGAGI in the germline V gene (reference sequence). CDR3 loop: CASSPTGFRQPQHF. The CDR3 region has the DNA TGTGCCAGCAGTCCGACAGGATTCCGTCAGCCCCAGCATTTT.

The rearrangement uses TRBV4-3 and TRBJ2-1; the match to TRBD2 covers 12 bases. Germline CDR1 reads LGHNA; CDR2 reads YSLEER. V was pared by 2 bases and J by 7 bases, with 6 bases of the junction left unmatched. CDR3 length: 16 residues. The CDR3 spells CASSQRLAGEWNEQFF. For the CDR3, the DNA is TGCGCCAGCAGCCAAAGACTAGCGGGAGAATGGAATGAGCAGTTCTTC.

The V gene is TRBV5-1, the J gene TRBJ2-1, with D possibly TRBD1 on 5 matching bases. This CDR3 contains 16 residues. V lost 1 base and J lost 2, with 13 bases in between. Looked up from germline, CDR1 is SGHRS and CDR2 is YFSETQ. Here the CDR3 reads CASSLMGPNAYNEQFF. The DNA for the CDR3 is TGCGCCAGCAGCTTGATGGGGCCGAACGCCTACAATGAGCAGTTCTTC.